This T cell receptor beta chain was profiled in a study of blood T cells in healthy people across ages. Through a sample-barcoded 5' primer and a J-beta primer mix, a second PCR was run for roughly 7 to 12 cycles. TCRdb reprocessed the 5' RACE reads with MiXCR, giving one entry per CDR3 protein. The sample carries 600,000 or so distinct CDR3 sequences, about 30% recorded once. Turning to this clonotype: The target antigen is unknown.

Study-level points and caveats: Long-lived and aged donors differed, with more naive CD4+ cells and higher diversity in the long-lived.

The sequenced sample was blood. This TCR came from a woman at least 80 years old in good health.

The CDR3 sequence is CSARNPGGPQNEQFF. The DNA of the CDR3 is TGCAGTGCTAGAAACCCGGGGGGGCCTCAGAATGAGCAGTTCTTC. This rearrangement joins TRBV20-1 to TRBJ2-1, with TRBD2 identical over 8 bases. CDR1 and CDR2 (germline): DFQATT, SNEGSKA (reference sequence). This CDR3 region has 15 residues. V was clipped by 2 bases and J by 7 bases; unmatched bases: 10.